This T cell receptor (beta chain) was recorded in a study of T cells of healthy individuals. TCRdb reanalysed the 5' RACE reads using MiXCR and keeps one entry per CDR3 protein. The sample lists fewer than 90,000 distinct CDR3 sequences; 4% to 5.5% were seen once. There are 18 residues in the CDR3. V was cut by 2 bases and J by 3 bases, with 24 bases left in between. Germline loops: CDR1 DFQATT, CDR2 SNEGSKA (reference sequence). The chain has TRBV20-1 and TRBJ2-3; possibly TRBD1 or TRBD2 for D (5 bases each). This receptor was identified in a female donor in good health. CDR3 coding DNA: TGCAGTGCTAGAAAGCCTACCGGGACCTTCTGGGGTACAGATACGCAGTATTTT. Protein: CSARKPTGTFWGTDTQYF.